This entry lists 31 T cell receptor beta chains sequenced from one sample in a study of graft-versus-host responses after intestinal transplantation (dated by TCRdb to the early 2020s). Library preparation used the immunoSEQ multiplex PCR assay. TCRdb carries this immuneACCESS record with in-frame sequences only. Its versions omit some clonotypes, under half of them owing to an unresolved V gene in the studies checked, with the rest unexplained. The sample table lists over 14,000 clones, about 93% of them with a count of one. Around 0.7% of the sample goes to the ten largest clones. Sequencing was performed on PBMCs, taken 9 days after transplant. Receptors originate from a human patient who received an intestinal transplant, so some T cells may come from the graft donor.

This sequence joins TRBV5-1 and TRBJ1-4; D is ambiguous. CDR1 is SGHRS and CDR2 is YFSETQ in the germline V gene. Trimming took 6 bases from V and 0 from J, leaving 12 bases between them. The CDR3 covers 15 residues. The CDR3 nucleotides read TGCGCCAGCAAAGTTGACGGGACAACTAATGAAAAACTGTTTTTT. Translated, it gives CASKVDGTTNEKLFF.

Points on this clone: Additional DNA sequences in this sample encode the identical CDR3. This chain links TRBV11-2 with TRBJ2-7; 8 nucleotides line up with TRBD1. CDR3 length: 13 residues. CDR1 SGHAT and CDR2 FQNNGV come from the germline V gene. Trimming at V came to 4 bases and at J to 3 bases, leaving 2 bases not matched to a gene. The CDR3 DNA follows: TGTGCCAGCAGCTCCGGACAGGGCTACGAGCAGTACTTC. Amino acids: CASSSGQGYEQYF.

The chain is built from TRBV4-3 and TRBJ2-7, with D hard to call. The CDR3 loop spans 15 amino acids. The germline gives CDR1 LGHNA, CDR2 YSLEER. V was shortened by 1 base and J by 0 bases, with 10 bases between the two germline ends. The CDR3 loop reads CASSQAYLASYEQYF. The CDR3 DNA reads TGCGCCAGCAGCCAAGCGTATTTGGCCTCCTACGAGCAGTACTTC.

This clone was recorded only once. The CDR3 DNA sequence: TGTGCCAGCAGCTTACGGCTGAACACTGAAGCTTTCTTT. This gives the protein CASSLRLNTEAFF. The V and J genes are TRBV5-6 and TRBJ1-1; D is ambiguous. Between the trimmed V and J ends, which lost 2 bases and 0 bases, there was a span of 5 bases. Germline assignment: CDR1 SGHDT and CDR2 YYEEEE. CDR3 length: 13 amino acids.

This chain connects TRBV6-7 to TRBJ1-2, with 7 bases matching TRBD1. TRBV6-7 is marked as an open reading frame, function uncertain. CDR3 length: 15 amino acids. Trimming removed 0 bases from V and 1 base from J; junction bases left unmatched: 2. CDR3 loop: CASSYSGQINYGYTF. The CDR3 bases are TGTGCCAGCAGTTACTCGGGACAGATTAACTATGGCTACACCTTC.

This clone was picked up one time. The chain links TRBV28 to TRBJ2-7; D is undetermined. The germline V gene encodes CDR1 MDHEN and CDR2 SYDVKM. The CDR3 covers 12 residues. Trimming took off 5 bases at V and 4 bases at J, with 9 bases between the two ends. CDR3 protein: CASSPPFYEQYF. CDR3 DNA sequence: TGTGCCAGCAGTCCTCCTTTTTACGAGCAGTACTTC.

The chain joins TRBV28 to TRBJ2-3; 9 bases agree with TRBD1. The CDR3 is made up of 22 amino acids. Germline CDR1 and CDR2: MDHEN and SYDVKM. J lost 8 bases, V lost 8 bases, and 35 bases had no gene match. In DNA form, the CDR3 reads TGTGCCAGCCTAATGGACAGGGGATCTTCCCAGGAATGCCCCCAACAGACGGGTACGCAGTATTTT. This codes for CASLMDRGSSQECPQQTGTQYF.

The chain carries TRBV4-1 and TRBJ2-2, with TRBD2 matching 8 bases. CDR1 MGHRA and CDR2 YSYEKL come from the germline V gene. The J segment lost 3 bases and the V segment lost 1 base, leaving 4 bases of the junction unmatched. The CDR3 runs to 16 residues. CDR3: CASSQVKREHTGELFF. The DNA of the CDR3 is TGCGCCAGCAGCCAAGTTAAGCGGGAGCACACCGGGGAGCTGTTTTTT.

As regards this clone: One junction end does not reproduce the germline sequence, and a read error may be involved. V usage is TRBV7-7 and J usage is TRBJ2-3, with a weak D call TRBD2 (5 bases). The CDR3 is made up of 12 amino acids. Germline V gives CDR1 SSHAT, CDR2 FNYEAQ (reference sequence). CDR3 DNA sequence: TGTGCTAGCAGTGCCGGACTAGATACGCAGTATTTT. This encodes CASSAGLDTQYF. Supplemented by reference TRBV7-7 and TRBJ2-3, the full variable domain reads GAGVSQSPRYKVTKRGQDVTLRCDPISSHATLYWYQQALGQGPEFLTYFNYEAQPDKSGLPSDRFSAERPEGSISTLTIQRTEQRDSAMYRCASSAGLDTQYFGPGTRLTVL.

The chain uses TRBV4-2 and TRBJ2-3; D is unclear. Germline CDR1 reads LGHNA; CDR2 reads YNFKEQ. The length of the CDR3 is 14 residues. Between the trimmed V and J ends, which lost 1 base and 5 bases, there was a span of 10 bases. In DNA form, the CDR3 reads TGTGCCAGCAGCCAAGTAAGCCTCGGAGATACGCAGTATTTT. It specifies CASSQVSLGDTQYF.

The CDR3 nucleotides are TGTGCCAGCAGGAAGGCGGACTCAGGAGGGGCGGACTATGGCTACACCTTC. Its translation: CASRKADSGGADYGYTF. The chain joins TRBV27 to TRBJ1-2, with D possibly being TRBD1 (5 bases). The CDR3 is 17 amino acids. The germline V and J ends were trimmed by 6 bases and 3 bases, with 23 bases remaining between them. Germline V gene sequence: CDR1 MNHEY, CDR2 SMNVEV (reference sequence).

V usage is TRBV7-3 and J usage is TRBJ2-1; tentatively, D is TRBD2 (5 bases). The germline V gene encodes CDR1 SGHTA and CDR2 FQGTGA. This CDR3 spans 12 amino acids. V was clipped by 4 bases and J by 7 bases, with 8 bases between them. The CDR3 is CASSSGSNEQFF. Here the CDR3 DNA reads TGTGCCAGCAGCTCGGGGTCTAATGAGCAGTTCTTC.

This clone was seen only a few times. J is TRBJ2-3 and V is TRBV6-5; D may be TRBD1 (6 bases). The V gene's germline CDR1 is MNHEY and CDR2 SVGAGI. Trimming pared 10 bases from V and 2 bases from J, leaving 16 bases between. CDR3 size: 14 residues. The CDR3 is CATKDRTFTDTQYF. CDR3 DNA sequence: TGTGCCACCAAAGACAGGACCTTCACAGATACGCAGTATTTT.

The CDR3 reads CASRLTYEQYF. The CDR3 DNA is TGCGCCAGCAGACTAACCTACGAGCAGTACTTC. This chain connects TRBV5-1 to TRBJ2-7; no reliable D call. CDR3 length equals 11 residues. Germline values: CDR1 SGHRS, CDR2 YFSETQ. Trimming removed 5 bases at V and 2 bases at J, with 5 bases between.

The chain's CDR3 is CASSTVPTGVNIQYF. DNA for the CDR3: TGTGCCAGTAGTACCGTCCCGACAGGGGTAAACATTCAGTACTTC. The gene calls are TRBV19 and TRBJ2-4, with 8 positions matching TRBD1. The junction had 8 bases not matched to a gene; V was cut back by 4 bases and J by 6 bases. This CDR3 comprises 15 residues. Germline values: CDR1 LNHDA, CDR2 SQIVND (reference sequence).

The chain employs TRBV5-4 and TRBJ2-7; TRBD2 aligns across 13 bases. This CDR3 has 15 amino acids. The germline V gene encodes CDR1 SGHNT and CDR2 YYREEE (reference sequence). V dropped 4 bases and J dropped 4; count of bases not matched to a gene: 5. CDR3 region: CASSPGTSGIYEQYF. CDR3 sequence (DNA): TGTGCCAGCAGCCCTGGGACTAGCGGGATTTACGAGCAGTACTTC.

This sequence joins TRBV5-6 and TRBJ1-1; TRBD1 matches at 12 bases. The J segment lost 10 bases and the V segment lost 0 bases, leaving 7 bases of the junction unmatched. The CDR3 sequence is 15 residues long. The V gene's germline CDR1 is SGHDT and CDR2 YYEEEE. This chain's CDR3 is CASSLVGTGGFGAFF. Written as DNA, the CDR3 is TGTGCCAGCAGCTTGGTCGGGACAGGGGGCTTCGGAGCTTTCTTT.

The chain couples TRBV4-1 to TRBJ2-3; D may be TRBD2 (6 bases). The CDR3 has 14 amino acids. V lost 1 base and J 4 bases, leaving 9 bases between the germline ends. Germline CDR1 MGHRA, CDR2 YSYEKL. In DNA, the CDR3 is TGCGCCAGCAGCCAAGGCGGGATAGCAGATACGCAGTATTTT. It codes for CASSQGGIADTQYF.

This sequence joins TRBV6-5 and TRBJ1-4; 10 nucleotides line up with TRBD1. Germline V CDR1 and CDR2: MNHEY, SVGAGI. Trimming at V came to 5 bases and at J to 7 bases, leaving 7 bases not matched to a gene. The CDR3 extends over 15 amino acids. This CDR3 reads CASSGWTGGIEKLFF. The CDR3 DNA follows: TGTGCCAGCAGTGGCTGGACAGGGGGGATTGAAAAACTGTTTTTT.

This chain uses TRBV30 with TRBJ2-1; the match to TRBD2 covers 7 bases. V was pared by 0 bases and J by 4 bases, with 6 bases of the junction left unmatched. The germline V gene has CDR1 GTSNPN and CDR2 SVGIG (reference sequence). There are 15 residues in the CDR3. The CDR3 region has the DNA TGTGCCTGGAGTGTGGGGCGGGGGTGGTACAATGAGCAGTTCTTC. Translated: CAWSVGRGWYNEQFF.

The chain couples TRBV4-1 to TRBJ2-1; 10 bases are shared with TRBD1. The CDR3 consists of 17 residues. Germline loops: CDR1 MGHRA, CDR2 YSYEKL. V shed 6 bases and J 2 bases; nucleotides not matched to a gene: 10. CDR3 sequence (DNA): TGCGCCAGCAGACAGAATCCCGGGACAGGGGCCTACAATGAGCAGTTCTTC. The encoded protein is CASRQNPGTGAYNEQFF.

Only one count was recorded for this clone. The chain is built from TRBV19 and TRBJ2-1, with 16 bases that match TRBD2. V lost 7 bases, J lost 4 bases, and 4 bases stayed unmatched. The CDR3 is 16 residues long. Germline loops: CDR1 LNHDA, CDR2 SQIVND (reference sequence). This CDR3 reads CASTPGLAGGYNEQFF. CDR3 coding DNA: TGTGCCAGTACTCCGGGACTAGCGGGAGGGTACAATGAGCAGTTCTTC.

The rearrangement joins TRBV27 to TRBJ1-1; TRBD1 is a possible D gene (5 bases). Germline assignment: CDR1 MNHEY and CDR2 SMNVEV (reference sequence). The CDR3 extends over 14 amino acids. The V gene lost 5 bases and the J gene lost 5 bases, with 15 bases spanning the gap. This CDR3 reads CASSILGGGTEAFF. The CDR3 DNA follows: TGTGCCAGCAGTATCCTCGGGGGGGGGACTGAAGCTTTCTTT.

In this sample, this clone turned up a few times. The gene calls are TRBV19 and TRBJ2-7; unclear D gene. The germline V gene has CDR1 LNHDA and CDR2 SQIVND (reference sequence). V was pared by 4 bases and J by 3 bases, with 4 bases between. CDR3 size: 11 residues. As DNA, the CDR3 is TGTGCCAGTAGTAGCTACTACGAGCAGTACTTC. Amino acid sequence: CASSSYYEQYF. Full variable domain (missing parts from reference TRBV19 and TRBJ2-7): DGGITQSPKYLFRKEGQNVTLSCEQNLNHDAMYWYRQDPGQGLRLIYYSQIVNDFQKGDIAEGYSVSREKKESFPLTVTSAQKNPTAFYLCASSSYYEQYFGPGTRLTVT.

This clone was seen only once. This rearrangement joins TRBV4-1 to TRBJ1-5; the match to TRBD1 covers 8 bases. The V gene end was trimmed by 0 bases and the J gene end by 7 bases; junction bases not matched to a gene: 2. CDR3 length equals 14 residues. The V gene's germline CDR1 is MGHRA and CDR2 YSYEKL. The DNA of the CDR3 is TGCGCCAGCAGCCAAGATGCAGGGGGCCAGCCCCAGCATTTT. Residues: CASSQDAGGQPQHF.

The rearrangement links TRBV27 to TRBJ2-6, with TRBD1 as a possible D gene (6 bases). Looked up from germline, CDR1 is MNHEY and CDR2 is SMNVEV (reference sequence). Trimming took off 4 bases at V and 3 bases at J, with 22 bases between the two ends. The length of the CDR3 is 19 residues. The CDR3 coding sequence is TGTGCCAGCAGTTCTATGACGAAACAGGGTCCCCTTGGGGCCAACGTCCTGACTTTC. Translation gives CASSSMTKQGPLGANVLTF.

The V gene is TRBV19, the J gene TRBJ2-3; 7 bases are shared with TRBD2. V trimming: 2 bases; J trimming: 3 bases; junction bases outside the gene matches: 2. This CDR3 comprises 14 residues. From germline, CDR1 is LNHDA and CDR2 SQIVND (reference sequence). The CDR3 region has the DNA TGTGCCAGTAGTATACTGGGGGGGACAGATACGCAGTATTTT. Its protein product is CASSILGGTDTQYF.

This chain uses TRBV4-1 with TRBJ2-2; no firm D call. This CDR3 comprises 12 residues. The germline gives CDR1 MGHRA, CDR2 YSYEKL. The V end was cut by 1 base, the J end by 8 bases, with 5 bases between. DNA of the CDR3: TGCGCCAGCAGCCAAGTTGGAGGGGAGCTGTTTTTT. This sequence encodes CASSQVGGELFF.

The CDR3 loop is CASSLFGQGPYGYTF. The CDR3 DNA sequence: TGTGCCAGCAGTTTATTCGGGCAGGGTCCCTATGGCTACACCTTC. V and J are TRBV27 and TRBJ1-2, with TRBD1 as a possible D gene (5 bases). V was cut by 1 base and J by 4 bases, with 13 bases left in between. The germline V gene encodes CDR1 MNHEY and CDR2 SMNVEV (reference sequence). The CDR3 is 15 amino acids.

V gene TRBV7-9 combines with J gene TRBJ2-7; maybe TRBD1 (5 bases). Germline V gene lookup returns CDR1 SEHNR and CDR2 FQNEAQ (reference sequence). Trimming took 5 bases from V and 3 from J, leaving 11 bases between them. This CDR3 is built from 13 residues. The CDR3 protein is CASSEDSFYEQYF. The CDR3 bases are TGTGCCAGCAGCGAAGACAGTTTCTACGAGCAGTACTTC.

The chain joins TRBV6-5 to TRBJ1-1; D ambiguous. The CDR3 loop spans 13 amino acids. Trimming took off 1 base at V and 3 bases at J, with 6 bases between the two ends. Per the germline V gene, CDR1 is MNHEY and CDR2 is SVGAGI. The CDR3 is CASSYLAYTEAFF. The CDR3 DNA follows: TGTGCCAGCAGTTACTTGGCGTACACTGAAGCTTTCTTT.